A selection of T cell receptor beta chains follows, all from one sample in a study of spatial heterogeneity in lung cancer. One entry per CDR3 protein, called by TCRdb with MiXCR from the 5' RACE reads. The table has more than 35,000 distinct CDR3 sequences, about 5.2% seen once. Source: PBMCs, taken at surgery. The origin of the receptors is a female donor with early-stage non-small cell lung cancer. The CDR3 runs from the conserved cysteine through the conserved F or W. D genes are given only for firm matches. Some rows have no size entry. The others give once, few or many, or a class for an expanded clone.

j_call v_call clone_size d_call cdr3_nt cdr3_aa
TRBJ1-5 TRBV18 - - TGTGCCAGCTCACCGGGCGGCAGCAATCAGCCCCAGCATTTT CASSPGGSNQPQHF
TRBJ2-7 TRBV6-2/TRBV6-3 many TRBD2 TGTGCCAGCAGCCAGCGGGGAGGGGACGAGCAGTACTTC CASSQRGGDEQYF
TRBJ2-1 TRBV11-2 many TRBD2 TGTGCCAGCGCTTCTGCGGGAGGAGCTTACAATGAGCAGTTCTTC CASASAGGAYNEQFF
TRBJ1-5 TRBV28 many - TGTGCCAGCAGTCGAAGACAGGCGATCAATCAGCCCCAGCATTTT CASSRRQAINQPQHF
TRBJ1-2 TRBV5-1 - TRBD1 TGCGCCAGCAGCTCCGGACAGGGGGCGAGCTATGGCTACACCTTC CASSSGQGASYGYTF
TRBJ2-6 TRBV19 many TRBD1 TGTGCCAGTAGCCGACAGGGGGCGGGTGGGGCCAACGTCCTGACTTTC CASSRQGAGGANVLTF
TRBJ1-2 TRBV4-2 many TRBD1 TGTGCCAGCAGCCAAGATGGTCCACGGCGACAGGGGCCCATCACCTTC CASSQDGPRRQGPITF
TRBJ2-7 TRBV20-1 medium-sized - TGCAGTGCTAGAGATTATCCCGAGCAGTACTTC CSARDYPEQYF
TRBJ2-2 TRBV30 many - TGTGCCTGGAGTGTACGGGCTACCAGGGGGGGATCCGGGGAGCTGTTTTTT CAWSVRATRGGSGELFF
TRBJ2-7 TRBV20-1 many TRBD1 TGCAGTGCTAGACACACAGGGGGGTACGAGCAGTACTTC CSARHTGGYEQYF
TRBJ2-2 TRBV24-1 few TRBD2 TGTGCCACCTCGGGGAGAGCGGGGGCCTTTAACACCGGGGAGCTGTTTTTT CATSGRAGAFNTGELFF
TRBJ1-3 TRBV2 many - TGTGCCAGCAGTGAGGTAACGCTAAGATCTGGAAACACCATATATTTT CASSEVTLRSGNTIYF
TRBJ1-2 TRBV19 many TRBD1 TGTGCCAGTAGTATAATCGGGGACAGGTCCGGAGAGGGCTACACCTTC CASSIIGDRSGEGYTF
TRBJ1-5 TRBV6-6 many - TGTGCCAGCAGTTACTCGAGTCAGAGCATCGTCAATCAGCCCCAGCATTTT CASSYSSQSIVNQPQHF
TRBJ1-2 TRBV28 many TRBD1 TGTGCCAGCAGTGAACAGGGGGCGTACTATGGCTACACCTTC CASSEQGAYYGYTF
TRBJ1-2 TRBV9 few - TGTGCCAGCAGCGTAGAAGTAGGCTGGAACTATGGCTACACCTTC CASSVEVGWNYGYTF
TRBJ2-3 TRBV7-8 many - TGTGCCAGCAGCTTAGCGGAAGTAGATACGCAGTATTTT CASSLAEVDTQYF
TRBJ1-1 TRBV12-3/TRBV12-4 many - TGTGCCAGCAGTTTAACGGGAGGGAGCACTGAAGCTTTCTTT CASSLTGGSTEAFF
TRBJ1-1 TRBV4-2 - - TGTGCCAGCAGCCAGGATGACAGAGGAGCTTTCTTT CASSQDDRGAFF
TRBJ2-7 TRBV9 many - TGTGCCAGCAGCGTAACGGGAAACTCCTACGAGCAGTACTTC CASSVTGNSYEQYF
TRBJ2-3 TRBV7-2 many TRBD2 TGTGCCAGCAGCTTATTTCGGGGGGGCCGCTCTAACACAGATACGCAGTATTTT CASSLFRGGRSNTDTQYF
TRBJ2-1 TRBV29-1 many TRBD2 TGCAGCGTTGACTTGGCGGGGGTATACAATGAGCAGTTCTTC CSVDLAGVYNEQFF
TRBJ2-7 TRBV18 many TRBD1 TGTGCCAGCTCACCAGGGACAGGGAACGAGCAGTACTTC CASSPGTGNEQYF
TRBJ2-1 TRBV19 - TRBD2 TGTGCCAGTAGTATTACGGCTAGCGGGTACAATGAGCAGTTCTTC CASSITASGYNEQFF
TRBJ1-3 TRBV30 - TRBD1 TGTGCCTGGAGAGACAGGGGGCAATATGGAAACACCATATATTTT CAWRDRGQYGNTIYF
TRBJ2-5 TRBV7-8 many - TGTGCCAGCAGCTTGTCTGGGGGCCTGGGGACCCAGTACTTC CASSLSGGLGTQYF
TRBJ2-3 TRBV7-2 few - TGTGCCAGCAGCTTAGGAGCCGGAGCTCTTCCTTACACAGATACGCAGTATTTT CASSLGAGALPYTDTQYF
TRBJ2-2 TRBV9 - - TGTGCCAGCAGCGTAGCAAGGCTTCCTCTTATGGCCGGGGAGCTGTTTTTT CASSVARLPLMAGELFF
TRBJ2-6 TRBV5-4 - - TGTGCCAGCAGCTCGGTCTACCCCAGGGGCTCTGGGGCCAACGTCCTGACTTTC CASSSVYPRGSGANVLTF
TRBJ1-6 TRBV20-1 many - TGCAGTGCTAGAGCCCAGGGCGGCTCACCCCTCCACTTT CSARAQGGSPLHF
TRBJ2-7 TRBV2 few - TGTGCCGGACGGGACCCCCCCTACGAGCAGTACTTC CAGRDPPYEQYF
TRBJ1-2 TRBV6-1 - - TGTGCCAGCAGTGAATTAGTAATCTATGGCTACACCTTC CASSELVIYGYTF
TRBJ1-2 TRBV10-3 many TRBD1 TGTGCCGTCCGACAGGGGGATGGCTACACCTTC CAVRQGDGYTF
TRBJ1-6 TRBV3-1 few TRBD1 TGTGCCAGCAGCCAAGGGTACAGGGGCAGAAGGAATTCACCCCTCCACTTT CASSQGYRGRRNSPLHF
TRBJ1-2 TRBV23-1 - - TGCGCCAGCAGGCAAAAACACGGCCGAGCGAACTATGGCTACACCTTC CASRQKHGRANYGYTF
TRBJ1-2 TRBV3-1 few TRBD1 TGTGCCAGCAGCCCGTACAGGGGAGGCTACACCTTC CASSPYRGGYTF
TRBJ2-3 TRBV29-1 many - TGCAGCGTTGAACCAGGTTCTAGCACAGATACGCAGTATTTT CSVEPGSSTDTQYF
TRBJ1-6 TRBV3-1 few - TGTGCCAGCACCCCCGAAAGGGGCCGCGGGGATTCACCCCTCCACTTT CASTPERGRGDSPLHF